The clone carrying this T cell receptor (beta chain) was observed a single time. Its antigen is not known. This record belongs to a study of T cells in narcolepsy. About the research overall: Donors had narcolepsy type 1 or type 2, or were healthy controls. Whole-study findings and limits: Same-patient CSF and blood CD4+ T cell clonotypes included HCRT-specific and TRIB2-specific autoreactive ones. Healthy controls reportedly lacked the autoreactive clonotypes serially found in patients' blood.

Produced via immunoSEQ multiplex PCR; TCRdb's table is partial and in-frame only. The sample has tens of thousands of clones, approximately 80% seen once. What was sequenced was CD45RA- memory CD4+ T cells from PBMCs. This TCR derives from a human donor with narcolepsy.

The CDR3 DNA follows: TGCGCCAGCAGCCAAGGGCTAGACACAGATACGCAGTATTTT. Its translation is CASSQGLDTDTQYF. This chain connects TRBV4-1 to TRBJ2-3; D ambiguous. The germline V gene encodes CDR1 MGHRA and CDR2 YSYEKL. V was shortened by 1 base and J by 2 bases, with 7 bases between the two germline ends. The CDR3 contains 14 residues.